The source of this T cell receptor (beta chain) is a study of neurological immune-mediated disorders. The study's findings and limits: Multiple sclerosis patients had less TCR clonal expansion than even healthy controls, unlike HTLV-1-associated myelopathy.

TCRdb reanalysed the 5' RACE reads using MiXCR and keeps one entry per CDR3 protein. The top ten hold 9% of the sample, which has some 27,000 distinct CDR3 sequences, approximately 6.6% seen once. Among the participants, healthy controls were blood bank volunteers in Maryland, USA. Unsorted libraries came from 2 million PBMCs stored at -80 °C. The CDR3 covers 14 residues. The sample holds many counts of this clonotype. Its specificity is not known. This TCR derives from a woman in her forties or fifties in good health. Sequencing input: PBMCs. The chain carries TRBV21-1 and TRBJ1-4. TRBV21-1 is described as a pseudogene. CDR3 nucleotide sequence: TGTGCCAGCAGCAAAAATGTGGGCCAAGGAAAACTGTTTTTT. It is translated as CASSKNVGQGKLFF.